A selection of T cell receptor beta chains follows, all from one sample in a study of shared clonotypes between healthy human individuals. The assay was immunoSEQ multiplex PCR, and TCRdb's table has in-frame clones only and misses some. The table shows about a million clones, with roughly 80% occurring only once. Sequenced sample: memory CD4+ T cells sorted from blood. The receptors come from a man between 18 and 29 years old in good health. CDR3s include the opening cysteine and the closing phenylalanine or tryptophan. Each record gives: D gene, V gene, J gene, clone size, CDR3 DNA, CDR3 protein. D genes are given only for firm matches. Only some rows state a clone size, as once, few, many or a class for expanded clones.

d_call: .
v_call: TRBV2
j_call: TRBJ2-7
clone_size: .
cdr3_nt: TGTGCCAGCAGTGAAAAGGGGTTCTACGAGCAGTACTTC
cdr3_aa: CASSEKGFYEQYF

d_call: TRBD2
v_call: TRBV7-2
j_call: TRBJ2-1
clone_size: .
cdr3_nt: TGTGCCAGCAGCTCGTCTGGCGGGAGGACCAATGAGCAGTTCTTC
cdr3_aa: CASSSSGGRTNEQFF

d_call: .
v_call: TRBV7-2
j_call: TRBJ2-3
clone_size: .
cdr3_nt: TGTGCCAGCAGCCGATCGCAGAGAGATACGCAGTATTTT
cdr3_aa: CASSRSQRDTQYF

d_call: TRBD1
v_call: TRBV19
j_call: TRBJ1-5
clone_size: .
cdr3_nt: TGTGCCAGTATCTCGACAGGGGGCGGATGGAGTCAGCCCCAGCATTTT
cdr3_aa: CASISTGGGWSQPQHF

d_call: TRBD1
v_call: TRBV25-1
j_call: TRBJ1-6
clone_size: .
cdr3_nt: TGTGCCAGCAGTGGCTCCGCCGGGACAGGGTTTAATTCACCCCTCCACTTT
cdr3_aa: CASSGSAGTGFNSPLHF

d_call: .
v_call: TRBV6-6
j_call: TRBJ2-4
clone_size: .
cdr3_nt: TGTGCCAGCAGCCCCTCAGGGGTGGCCAAAAACATTCAGTACTTC
cdr3_aa: CASSPSGVAKNIQYF

d_call: TRBD1
v_call: TRBV2
j_call: TRBJ1-5
clone_size: .
cdr3_nt: TGTGCCAGCAGTCAACAGGGGGCTAGCAATCAGCCCCAGCATTTT
cdr3_aa: CASSQQGASNQPQHF

d_call: .
v_call: TRBV4-1
j_call: TRBJ1-2
clone_size: .
cdr3_nt: TGCGCCAGCAGCCAAGAAGGGGGTCCCGGCTATGGCTACACCTTC
cdr3_aa: CASSQEGGPGYGYTF

d_call: TRBD2
v_call: TRBV4-1
j_call: TRBJ2-5
clone_size: .
cdr3_nt: TGCGCCAGCAGCCAAGATTTTGGCGGGGGGTCCATGAAGACCCAGTACTTC
cdr3_aa: CASSQDFGGGSMKTQYF

d_call: .
v_call: TRBV19
j_call: TRBJ2-3
clone_size: .
cdr3_nt: TGTGCCAGTAGTATTCCGCGGGCCGAGGGAGATACGCAGTATTTT
cdr3_aa: CASSIPRAEGDTQYF

d_call: .
v_call: TRBV5-6
j_call: TRBJ1-4
clone_size: .
cdr3_nt: TGTGCCAGCAGCTTCCCAAACTCGGAAAAACTGTTTTTT
cdr3_aa: CASSFPNSEKLFF

d_call: TRBD1
v_call: TRBV25-1
j_call: TRBJ1-2
clone_size: .
cdr3_nt: TGTGCCAGCAGTGAAGAGGGGACAGGGGTAGCTGGCTACACCTTC
cdr3_aa: CASSEEGTGVAGYTF

d_call: TRBD1
v_call: TRBV4-1
j_call: TRBJ2-5
clone_size: .
cdr3_nt: TGCGCCAGCAGCCAGCCGGGACAGGGGCCTCTAGGGCAGTACTTC
cdr3_aa: CASSQPGQGPLGQYF

d_call: .
v_call: TRBV2
j_call: TRBJ1-1
clone_size: .
cdr3_nt: TGTGCCAGCATGGGGGCTCTGATGAACACTGAAGCTTTCTTT
cdr3_aa: CASMGALMNTEAFF

d_call: .
v_call: TRBV19
j_call: TRBJ2-7
clone_size: .
cdr3_nt: TGTGCCAGTAGGAACAGGGGAGGGGCCTACGAGCAGTACTTC
cdr3_aa: CASRNRGGAYEQYF

d_call: TRBD1
v_call: TRBV6-1
j_call: TRBJ2-7
clone_size: .
cdr3_nt: TGTGCCAGCAGTGAAGGCCAGGGGGTTGACGAGCAGTACTTC
cdr3_aa: CASSEGQGVDEQYF

d_call: TRBD2
v_call: TRBV7-2
j_call: TRBJ2-1
clone_size: .
cdr3_nt: TGTGCCAGCAGCCGTATGCAAGCGGGAGGCAATGAGCAGTTCTTC
cdr3_aa: CASSRMQAGGNEQFF

d_call: TRBD2
v_call: TRBV7-9
j_call: TRBJ2-1
clone_size: .
cdr3_nt: TGTGCCAGCAGCCTGGGCGGGGGGCCGTACAATGAGCAGTTCTTC
cdr3_aa: CASSLGGGPYNEQFF

d_call: .
v_call: TRBV29-1
j_call: TRBJ1-1
clone_size: .
cdr3_nt: TGCAGCGTTTCGGGGGGTGGCGGGACTGAAGCTTTCTTT
cdr3_aa: CSVSGGGGTEAFF

d_call: .
v_call: TRBV2
j_call: TRBJ1-1
clone_size: many
cdr3_nt: TGTGCCAGCAGTACCCTAGGGGGGACTGAAGCTTTCTTT
cdr3_aa: CASSTLGGTEAFF

d_call: TRBD2
v_call: TRBV30
j_call: TRBJ2-2
clone_size: few
cdr3_nt: TGTGCCCGACGGGAGGGGCGGAACACCGGGGAGCTGTTTTTT
cdr3_aa: CARREGRNTGELFF

d_call: .
v_call: TRBV28
j_call: TRBJ2-2
clone_size: many
cdr3_nt: TGTGCCAGCAGTTTCTCGTCAGGGACGAACACCGGGGAGCTGTTTTTT
cdr3_aa: CASSFSSGTNTGELFF

d_call: TRBD1
v_call: TRBV6-5
j_call: TRBJ2-5
clone_size: .
cdr3_nt: TGTGCCAGCAGGACAGGGCCCTGGGGGGAGACCCAGTACTTC
cdr3_aa: CASRTGPWGETQYF

d_call: TRBD2
v_call: TRBV6-6
j_call: TRBJ2-1
clone_size: .
cdr3_nt: TGTGCCAGCAGAACTTCTCTAGCGGAGGGCAATGAGCAGTTCTTC
cdr3_aa: CASRTSLAEGNEQFF

d_call: TRBD2
v_call: TRBV5-1
j_call: TRBJ2-3
clone_size: .
cdr3_nt: TGCGCCAGCAGCCCGGGACTAGCGGGGAGCACAGATACGCAGTATTTT
cdr3_aa: CASSPGLAGSTDTQYF

d_call: TRBD1
v_call: TRBV4-3
j_call: TRBJ2-7
clone_size: .
cdr3_nt: TGCGCCAGCAGCCAAGATTGGGCAGGGGGAACCTACGAGCAGTACTTC
cdr3_aa: CASSQDWAGGTYEQYF

d_call: .
v_call: TRBV7-9
j_call: TRBJ1-1
clone_size: once
cdr3_nt: TGTGCCAGCAGCCTATACCGGGACATAAACACTGAAGCTTTCTTT
cdr3_aa: CASSLYRDINTEAFF

d_call: TRBD1
v_call: TRBV6-1
j_call: TRBJ2-7
clone_size: .
cdr3_nt: TGTGCCAGCAGCTGGACAGGGCCAAACTTGGGGGAGCAGTACTTC
cdr3_aa: CASSWTGPNLGEQYF

d_call: TRBD2
v_call: TRBV27
j_call: TRBJ2-4
clone_size: .
cdr3_nt: TGTGCCAGCAGTCACGGACTAGCGGGAGTCAAAAACATTCAGTACTTC
cdr3_aa: CASSHGLAGVKNIQYF

d_call: .
v_call: TRBV4-3
j_call: TRBJ2-3
clone_size: .
cdr3_nt: TGCGCCAGCAGCCAAGATCCGCTGGGGGATACGCAGTATTTT
cdr3_aa: CASSQDPLGDTQYF

d_call: .
v_call: TRBV7-8
j_call: TRBJ1-3
clone_size: .
cdr3_nt: TGTGCCAGCAGCTTAGATGGGGTGGCTGGAAACACCATATATTTT
cdr3_aa: CASSLDGVAGNTIYF

d_call: TRBD1
v_call: TRBV27
j_call: TRBJ2-7
clone_size: few
cdr3_nt: TGTGCCAGCAGTGTACAGGGGTATTCGTCCGAGCAGTACTTC
cdr3_aa: CASSVQGYSSEQYF

d_call: TRBD1
v_call: TRBV5-1
j_call: TRBJ1-5
clone_size: .
cdr3_nt: TGCGCCAGCAGCCCCGGACAGGGGGCGTCAGGCAATCAGCCCCAGCATTTT
cdr3_aa: CASSPGQGASGNQPQHF

d_call: .
v_call: TRBV28
j_call: TRBJ1-5
clone_size: .
cdr3_nt: TGTGCCAGCAGAAAAACAGCTCAGCCCCAGCATTTT
cdr3_aa: CASRKTAQPQHF

d_call: .
v_call: TRBV15
j_call: TRBJ1-1
clone_size: few
cdr3_nt: TGTGCCACCAGCACCCCTGCCGGGGCTCGGACTGAAGCTTTCTTT
cdr3_aa: CATSTPAGARTEAFF

d_call: .
v_call: TRBV4-3
j_call: TRBJ2-7
clone_size: .
cdr3_nt: TGCGCCAGCAGCCAAGCGTTCCCAGGGGGGGGAAACTTC
cdr3_aa: CASSQAFPGGGNF

d_call: .
v_call: TRBV4-1
j_call: TRBJ2-3
clone_size: .
cdr3_nt: TGCGCCAGCAGCCAGCCACGCGAAGGGGATACGCAGTATTTT
cdr3_aa: CASSQPREGDTQYF